This TCR beta chain was sequenced in a study of cytomegalovirus exposure and HLA in healthy donors. V lost 4 bases and J 0 bases, leaving 14 bases between the germline ends. Germline V gives CDR1 LNHDA, CDR2 SQIVND (reference sequence). This CDR3 spans 16 amino acids. Primers included in the PCR were 60 Vbeta and 13 Jbeta primers. The assay was immunoSEQ multiplex PCR, and TCRdb's table has in-frame clones only and misses some. The sample includes about 140,000 clones, approximately 80% of them seen just once. The TCR originated in a male donor in good health and CMV-seronegative. The chain links TRBV19 to TRBJ2-3; tentative D call: TRBD2 (6 bases). The specimen sequenced was PBMCs. DNA for the CDR3: TGTGCCAGTAGTAGAGGAGGGGACCGCAGCACAGATACGCAGTATTTT. Translating gives CASSRGGDRSTDTQYF.